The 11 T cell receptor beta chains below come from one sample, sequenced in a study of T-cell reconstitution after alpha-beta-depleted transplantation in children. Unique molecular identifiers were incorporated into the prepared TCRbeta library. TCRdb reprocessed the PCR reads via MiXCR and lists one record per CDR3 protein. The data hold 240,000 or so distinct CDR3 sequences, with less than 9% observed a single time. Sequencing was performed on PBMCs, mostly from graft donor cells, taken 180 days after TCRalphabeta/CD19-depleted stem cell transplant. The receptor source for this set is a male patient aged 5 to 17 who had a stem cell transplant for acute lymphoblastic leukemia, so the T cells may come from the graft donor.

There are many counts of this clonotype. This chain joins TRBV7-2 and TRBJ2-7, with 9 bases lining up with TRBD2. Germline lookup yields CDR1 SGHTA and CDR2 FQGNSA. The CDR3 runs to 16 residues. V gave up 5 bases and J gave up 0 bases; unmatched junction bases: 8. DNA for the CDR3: TGTGCCAGCAGCCATCTAGCGGGGTTAAGCTCCTACGAGCAGTACTTC. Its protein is CASSHLAGLSSYEQYF.

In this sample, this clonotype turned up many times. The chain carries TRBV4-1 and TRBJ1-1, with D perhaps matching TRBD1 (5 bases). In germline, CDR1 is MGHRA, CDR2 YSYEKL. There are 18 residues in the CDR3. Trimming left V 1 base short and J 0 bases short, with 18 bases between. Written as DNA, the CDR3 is TGCGCCAGCAGCCAAGCTCCAGGGCCGGGCGGGATGAACACTGAAGCTTTCTTT. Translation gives CASSQAPGPGGMNTEAFF.

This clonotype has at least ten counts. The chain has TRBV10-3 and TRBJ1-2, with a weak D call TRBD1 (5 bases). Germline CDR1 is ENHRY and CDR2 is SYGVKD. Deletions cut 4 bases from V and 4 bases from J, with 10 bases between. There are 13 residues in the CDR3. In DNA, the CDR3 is TGTGCCATCAGTGGGACGGGGGGCTATGGCTACACCTTC. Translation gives CAISGTGGYGYTF.

This chain's CDR3 is CASSLVPAAKIEAFF. DNA for the CDR3: TGTGCCAGCAGCTTGGTTCCCGCAGCAAAGATTGAAGCTTTCTTT. This chain links TRBV5-5 with TRBJ1-1, with D unresolved. Trimming took off 0 bases at V and 7 bases at J, with 16 bases between the two ends. This CDR3 contains 15 residues. CDR1 and CDR2 from the germline V gene are SGHKS and YYEKEE (reference sequence).

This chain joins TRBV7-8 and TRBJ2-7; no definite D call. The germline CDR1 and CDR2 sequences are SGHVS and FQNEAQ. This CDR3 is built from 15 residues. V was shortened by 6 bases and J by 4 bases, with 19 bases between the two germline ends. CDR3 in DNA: TGTGCCAGCAGACGTGACTTGAAAAGCTCTTACGAGCAGTACTTC. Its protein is CASRRDLKSSYEQYF.

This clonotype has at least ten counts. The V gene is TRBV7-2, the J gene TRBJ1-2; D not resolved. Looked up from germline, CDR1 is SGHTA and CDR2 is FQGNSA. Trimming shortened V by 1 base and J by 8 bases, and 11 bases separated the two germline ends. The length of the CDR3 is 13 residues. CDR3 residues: CASSLVVGYGYTF. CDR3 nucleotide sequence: TGTGCCAGCAGCTTAGTGGTGGGGTACGGCTACACCTTC.

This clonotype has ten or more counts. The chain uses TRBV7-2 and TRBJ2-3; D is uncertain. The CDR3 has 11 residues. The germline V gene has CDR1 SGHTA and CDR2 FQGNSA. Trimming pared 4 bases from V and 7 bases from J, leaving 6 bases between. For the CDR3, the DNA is TGTGCCAGCAGCTCTAGGTATACGCAGTATTTT. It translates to CASSSRYTQYF.

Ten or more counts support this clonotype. The CDR3 coding sequence is TGTGCCAGCAGTTTAACCCGGAGGGAGACCCAGTACTTC. It codes for CASSLTRRETQYF. The chain combines TRBV12-3 or TRBV12-4 with TRBJ2-5; tentatively, D is TRBD2 (5 bases). V was pared by 2 bases and J by 5 bases, with 9 bases between. This CDR3 has 13 residues.

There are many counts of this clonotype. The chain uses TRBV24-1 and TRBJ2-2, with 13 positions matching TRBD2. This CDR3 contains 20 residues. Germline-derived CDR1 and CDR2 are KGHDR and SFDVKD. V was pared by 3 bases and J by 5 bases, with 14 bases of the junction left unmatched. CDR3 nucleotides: TGTGCCACCAGTGATCCCGACCTTGGTCGACTAGCGGGAGGAACCGGGGAGCTGTTTTTT. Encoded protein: CATSDPDLGRLAGGTGELFF.

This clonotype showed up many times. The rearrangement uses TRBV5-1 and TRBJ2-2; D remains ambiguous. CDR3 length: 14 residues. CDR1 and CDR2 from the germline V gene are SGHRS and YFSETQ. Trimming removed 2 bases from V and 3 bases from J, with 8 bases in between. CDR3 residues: CASSFSVDTGELFF. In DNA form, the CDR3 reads TGCGCCAGCAGCTTCAGCGTGGACACCGGGGAGCTGTTTTTT.

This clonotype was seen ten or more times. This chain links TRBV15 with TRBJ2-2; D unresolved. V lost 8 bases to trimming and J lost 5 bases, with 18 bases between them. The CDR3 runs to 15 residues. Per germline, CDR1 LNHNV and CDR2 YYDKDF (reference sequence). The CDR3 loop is CATCDSTIKTGELFF. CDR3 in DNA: TGTGCCACCTGTGACTCAACTATCAAAACCGGGGAGCTGTTTTTT.